This TCR beta chain was recovered during a study of OX40 agonist ivuxolimab in advanced cancers. This clone has more than one count but fewer than ten. Assay used: immunoSEQ multiplex PCR; TCRdb lists only in-frame clones, some missing. The sample consists of fewer than 40,000 clones, more than 75% of them appearing once. Trimming removed 4 bases at V and 1 base at J, with 7 bases between. Germline lookup yields CDR1 SNHLY and CDR2 FYNNEI. This CDR3 is 13 amino acids long. This material consisted of CD4+ or CD8+ T cells sorted from blood, taken in a trial of the OX40 agonist ivuxolimab. The sequence came from an adult with an advanced solid tumor such as melanoma, head and neck, liver or kidney cancer. J is TRBJ1-1 and V is TRBV2; D is unclear. CDR3 amino acids: CASSAKENTEAFF. In DNA, the CDR3 is TGTGCCAGCAGTGCCAAGGAGAACACTGAAGCTTTCTTT.